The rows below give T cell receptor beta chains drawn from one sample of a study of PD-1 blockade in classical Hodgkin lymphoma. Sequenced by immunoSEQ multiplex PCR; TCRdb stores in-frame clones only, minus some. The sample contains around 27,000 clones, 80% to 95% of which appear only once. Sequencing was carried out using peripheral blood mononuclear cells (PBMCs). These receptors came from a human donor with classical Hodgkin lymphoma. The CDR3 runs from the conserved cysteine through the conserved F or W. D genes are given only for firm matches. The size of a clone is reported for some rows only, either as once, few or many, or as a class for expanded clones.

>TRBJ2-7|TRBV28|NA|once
CASTPGRAYEQYF
TGTGCCAGCACCCCAGGCAGGGCCTACGAGCAGTACTTC
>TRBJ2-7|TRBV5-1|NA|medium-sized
CASSLDPASTYEQYF
TGCGCCAGCAGCTTGGACCCAGCGAGTACCTACGAGCAGTACTTC
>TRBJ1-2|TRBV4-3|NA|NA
CASSPGGGVNYGYTF
TGCGCCAGCAGCCCCGGTGGGGGGGTGAACTATGGCTACACCTTC
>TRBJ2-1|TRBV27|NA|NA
CASSFVPPSYNEQFF
TGTGCCAGCAGTTTCGTCCCCCCCTCCTACAATGAGCAGTTCTTC
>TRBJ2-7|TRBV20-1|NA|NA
CSARVAREQYF
TGCAGTGCTAGAGTAGCGCGGGAGCAGTACTTC
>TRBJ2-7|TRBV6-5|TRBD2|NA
CASSSGASGSYEQYF
TGTGCCAGCAGTTCCGGGGCTAGCGGGAGCTACGAGCAGTACTTC
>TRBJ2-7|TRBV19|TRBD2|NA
CAREPLPGLISLTAYEQYF
TGTGCCAGAGAACCACTGCCGGGACTAATTTCCTTAACCGCCTACGAGCAGTACTTC
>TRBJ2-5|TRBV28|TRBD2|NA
CASSPGASGRALGETQYF
TGTGCCAGCAGTCCCGGGGCTAGCGGGAGGGCCTTAGGAGAGACCCAGTACTTC
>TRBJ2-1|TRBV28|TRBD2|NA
CASSPGLAGAWVEQFF
TGTGCCAGCAGCCCAGGACTAGCGGGAGCTTGGGTTGAGCAGTTCTTC
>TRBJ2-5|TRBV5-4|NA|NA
CASSLGFQGGETQYF
TGTGCCAGCAGTCTCGGATTCCAGGGGGGGGAGACCCAGTACTTC
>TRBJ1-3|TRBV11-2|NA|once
CASSLGGAFRPTGNTIYF
TGTGCCAGCAGCTTAGGAGGGGCATTCAGGCCGACTGGAAACACCATATATTTT
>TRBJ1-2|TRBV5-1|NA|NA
CASSLGRGPGGYTF
TGCGCCAGCAGCTTGGGGCGCGGCCCGGGGGGCTACACCTTC
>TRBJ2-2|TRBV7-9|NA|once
CASSPSGTQNTGELFF
TGTGCCAGCAGCCCCTCCGGGACACAGAACACCGGGGAGCTGTTTTTT
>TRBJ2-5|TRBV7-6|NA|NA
CASSKSGTLQETQYF
TGTGCCAGCAGCAAATCCGGGACCCTCCAAGAGACCCAGTACTTC
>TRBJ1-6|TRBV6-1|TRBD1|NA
CASSEVGTARSPLHF
TGTGCCAGCAGTGAAGTGGGGACAGCCCGTTCACCCCTCCACTTT
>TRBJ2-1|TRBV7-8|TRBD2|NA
CASSLQASGSYNEQFF
TGTGCCAGCAGCTTACAGGCTAGCGGATCCTACAATGAGCAGTTCTTC
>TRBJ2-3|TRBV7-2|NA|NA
CASSARGTSTDTQYF
TGTGCCAGCAGCGCACGCGGTACTAGCACAGATACGCAGTATTTT
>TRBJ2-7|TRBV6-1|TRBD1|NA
CASSVEGGGFEQYF
TGTGCCAGCAGTGTGGAAGGGGGCGGGTTCGAGCAGTACTTC
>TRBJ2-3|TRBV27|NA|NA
CASSFASTDTQYF
TGTGCCAGCAGTTTTGCTTCCACAGATACGCAGTATTTT
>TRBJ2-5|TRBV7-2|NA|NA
CASSLGLGAWETQYF
TGTGCCAGCAGCTTAGGTTTGGGAGCCTGGGAGACCCAGTACTTC
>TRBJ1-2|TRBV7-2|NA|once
CASSLAEDANYGYTF
TGTGCCAGCAGCTTGGCGGAGGATGCTAACTATGGCTACACCTTC
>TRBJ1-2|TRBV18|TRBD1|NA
CASSRTGQGAEGYTF
TGTGCCAGCTCAAGAACTGGACAGGGGGCTGAGGGCTACACCTTC
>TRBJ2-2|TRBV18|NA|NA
CASSPRDDGTGELFF
TGTGCCAGCTCACCGAGGGACGATGGCACCGGGGAGCTGTTTTTT
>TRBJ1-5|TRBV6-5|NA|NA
CASSYSDGYQPQHF
TGTGCCAGCAGTTATTCGGACGGTTATCAGCCCCAGCATTTT
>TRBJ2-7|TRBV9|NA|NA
CASSVGGRGGSYEQYF
TGTGCCAGCAGCGTAGGGGGTAGGGGCGGCTCCTACGAGCAGTACTTC
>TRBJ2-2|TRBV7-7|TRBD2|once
CASSLALSAGGAGELFF
TGTGCCAGCAGCTTAGCGCTTTCGGCGGGAGGTGCCGGGGAGCTGTTTTTT
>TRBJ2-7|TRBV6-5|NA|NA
CASSRGVSSYEQYF
TGTGCCAGCAGTAGAGGAGTCTCCTCCTACGAGCAGTACTTC
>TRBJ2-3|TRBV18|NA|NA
CASSPKDTQYF
TGTGCCAGCTCACCAAAAGATACGCAGTATTTT
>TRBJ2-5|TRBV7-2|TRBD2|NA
CASSLLAGGETQYF
TGTGCCAGCAGCTTACTAGCGGGAGGTGAGACCCAGTACTTC
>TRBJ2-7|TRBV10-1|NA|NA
CASSAGYEQYF
TGCGCCAGCAGTGCAGGGTACGAGCAGTACTTC
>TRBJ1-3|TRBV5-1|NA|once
CASSLEPGTTGNTIYF
TGCGCCAGCAGCTTGGAACCGGGCACCACTGGAAACACCATATATTTT
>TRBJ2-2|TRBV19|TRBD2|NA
CASSPLAGEITGTGELFF
TGTGCCAGTTCTCCACTAGCGGGAGAAATAACGGGCACCGGGGAGCTGTTTTTT
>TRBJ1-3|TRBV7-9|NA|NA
CASSLGHNSGNTIYF
TGTGCCAGCAGCTTAGGTCATAACTCTGGAAACACCATATATTTT
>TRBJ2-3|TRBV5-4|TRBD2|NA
CASRSHAGGADTQYF
TGTGCCAGCAGATCACACGCGGGAGGGGCGGATACGCAGTATTTT
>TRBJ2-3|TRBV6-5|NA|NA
CASSWDLGQYF
TGTGCCAGCAGCTGGGACCTGGGTCAGTATTTT
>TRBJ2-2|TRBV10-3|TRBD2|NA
CAISETGGVTGELFF
TGTGCCATCAGTGAAACGGGAGGGGTCACCGGGGAGCTGTTTTTT
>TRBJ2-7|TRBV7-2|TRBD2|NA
CASSLAGLAGNEQYF
TGTGCCAGCAGCTTAGCGGGACTAGCGGGAAACGAGCAGTACTTC
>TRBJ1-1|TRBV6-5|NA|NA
CASSYPTGRGTEAFF
TGTGCCAGCAGTTACCCGACAGGCCGCGGGACTGAAGCTTTCTTT
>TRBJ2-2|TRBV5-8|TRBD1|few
CASRDRGFTGELFF
TGTGCCAGCAGGGACAGGGGGTTTACCGGGGAGCTGTTTTTT
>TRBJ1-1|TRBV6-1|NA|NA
CASSEHGISGEAFF
TGTGCCAGCAGTGAGCACGGGATAAGCGGTGAAGCTTTCTTT
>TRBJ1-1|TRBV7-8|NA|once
CASSPRGLGTEAFF
TGTGCCAGCAGCCCTCGGGGGTTGGGCACTGAAGCTTTCTTT
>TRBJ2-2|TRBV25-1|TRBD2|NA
CASSGGLAGFNGELFF
TGTGCCAGCAGTGGAGGATTAGCGGGATTTAACGGGGAGCTGTTTTTT
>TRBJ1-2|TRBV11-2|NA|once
CASSLEFGFNYGYTF
TGTGCCAGCAGCTTAGAGTTCGGCTTCAACTATGGCTACACCTTC
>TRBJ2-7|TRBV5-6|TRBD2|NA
CASTTGTSAYEQYF
TGTGCCAGCACCACCGGGACTAGCGCCTACGAGCAGTACTTC
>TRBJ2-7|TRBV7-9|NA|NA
CASSPNYEQYF
TGTGCCAGCAGCCCAAACTACGAGCAGTACTTC
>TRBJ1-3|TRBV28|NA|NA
CASSPPAGSGNTIYF
TGTGCCAGCAGTCCCCCCGCAGGGTCTGGAAACACCATATATTTT
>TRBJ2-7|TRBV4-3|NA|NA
CASSQDTSGLPYEQYF
TGCGCCAGCAGCCAAGATACAAGCGGGCTTCCCTACGAGCAGTACTTC